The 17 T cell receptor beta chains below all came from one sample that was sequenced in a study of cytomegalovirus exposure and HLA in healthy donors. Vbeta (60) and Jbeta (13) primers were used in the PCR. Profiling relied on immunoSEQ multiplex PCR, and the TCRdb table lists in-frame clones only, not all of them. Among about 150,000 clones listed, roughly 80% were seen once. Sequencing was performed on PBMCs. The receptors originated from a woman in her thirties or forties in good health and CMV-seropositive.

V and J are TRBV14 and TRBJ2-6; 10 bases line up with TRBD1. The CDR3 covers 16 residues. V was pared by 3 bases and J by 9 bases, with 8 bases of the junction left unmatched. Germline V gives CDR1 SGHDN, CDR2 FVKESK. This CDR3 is CASSHRWTGGGNVLTF. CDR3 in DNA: TGTGCCAGCAGCCATCGATGGACAGGGGGAGGCAACGTCCTGACTTTC.

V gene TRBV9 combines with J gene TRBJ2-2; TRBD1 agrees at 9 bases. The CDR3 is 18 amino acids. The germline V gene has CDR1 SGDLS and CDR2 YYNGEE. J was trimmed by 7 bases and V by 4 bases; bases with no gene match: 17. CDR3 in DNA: TGTGCCAGCAGCCCCCAAAGACGGACAGGGGTTTTGGTCGGGGAGCTGTTTTTT. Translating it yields CASSPQRRTGVLVGELFF. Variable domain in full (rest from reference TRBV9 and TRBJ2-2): DSGVTQTPKHLITATGQRVTLRCSPRSGDLSVYWYQQSLDQGLQFLIQYYNGEERAKGNILERFSAQQFPDLHSELNLSSLELGDSALYFCASSPQRRTGVLVGELFFGEGSRLTVL.

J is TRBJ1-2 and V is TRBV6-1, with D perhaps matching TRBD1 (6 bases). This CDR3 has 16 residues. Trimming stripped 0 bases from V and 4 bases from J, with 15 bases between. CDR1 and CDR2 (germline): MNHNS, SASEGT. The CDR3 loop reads CASSEANRARGYGYTF. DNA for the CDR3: TGTGCCAGCAGTGAAGCGAACAGGGCGAGAGGCTATGGCTACACCTTC.

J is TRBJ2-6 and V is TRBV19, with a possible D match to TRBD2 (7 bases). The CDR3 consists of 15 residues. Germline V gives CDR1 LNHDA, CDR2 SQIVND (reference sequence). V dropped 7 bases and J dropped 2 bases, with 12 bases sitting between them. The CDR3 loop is CASTPGGPGANVLTF. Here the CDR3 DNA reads TGTGCCAGTACCCCCGGGGGGCCTGGGGCCAACGTCCTGACTTTC.

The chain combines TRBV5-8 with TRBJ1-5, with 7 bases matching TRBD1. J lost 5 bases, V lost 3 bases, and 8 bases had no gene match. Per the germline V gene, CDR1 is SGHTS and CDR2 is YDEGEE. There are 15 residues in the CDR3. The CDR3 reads CASSWDGQVDQPQHF. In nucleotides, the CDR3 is TGTGCCAGCAGCTGGGACGGACAGGTCGATCAGCCCCAGCATTTT.

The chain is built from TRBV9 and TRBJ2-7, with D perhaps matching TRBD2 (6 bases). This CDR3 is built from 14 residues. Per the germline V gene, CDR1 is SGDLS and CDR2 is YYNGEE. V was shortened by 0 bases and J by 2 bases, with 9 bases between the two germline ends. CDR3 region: CASSVEEGAYEQYF. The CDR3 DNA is TGTGCCAGCAGCGTAGAGGAGGGAGCCTACGAGCAGTACTTC.

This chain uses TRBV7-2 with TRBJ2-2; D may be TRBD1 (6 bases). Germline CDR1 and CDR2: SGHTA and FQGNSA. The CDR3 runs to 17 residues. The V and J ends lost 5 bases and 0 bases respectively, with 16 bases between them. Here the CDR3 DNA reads TGTGCCAGCAGCCCCCCGGCAGGGGTCGCGAACACCGGGGAGCTGTTTTTT. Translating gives CASSPPAGVANTGELFF.

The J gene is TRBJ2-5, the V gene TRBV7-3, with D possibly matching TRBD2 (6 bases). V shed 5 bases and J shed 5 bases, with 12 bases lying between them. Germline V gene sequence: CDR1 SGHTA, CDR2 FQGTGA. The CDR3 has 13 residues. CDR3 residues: CASSLTSFETQYF. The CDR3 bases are TGTGCCAGCAGCCTGACTAGTTTCGAGACCCAGTACTTC.

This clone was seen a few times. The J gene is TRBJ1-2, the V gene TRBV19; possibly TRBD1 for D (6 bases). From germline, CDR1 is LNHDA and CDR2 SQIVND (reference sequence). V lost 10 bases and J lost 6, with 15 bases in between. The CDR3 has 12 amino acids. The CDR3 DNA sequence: TGTGCCACCTCTTCCGGGACAAATGGCTACACCTTC. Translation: CATSSGTNGYTF.

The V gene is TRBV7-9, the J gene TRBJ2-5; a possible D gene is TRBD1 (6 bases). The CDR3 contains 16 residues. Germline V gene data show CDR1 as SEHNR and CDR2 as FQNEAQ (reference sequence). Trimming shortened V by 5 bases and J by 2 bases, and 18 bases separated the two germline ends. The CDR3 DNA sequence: TGTGCCAGCAGCCCCCAAAATCCTGACAGGCAAGAGACCCAGTACTTC. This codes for CASSPQNPDRQETQYF. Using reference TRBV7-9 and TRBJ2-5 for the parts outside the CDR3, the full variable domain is DTGVSQNPRHKITKRGQNVTFRCDPISEHNRLYWYRQTLGQGPEFLTYFQNEAQLEKSRLLSDRFSAERPKGSFSTLEIQRTEQGDSAMYLCASSPQNPDRQETQYFGPGTRLLVL.

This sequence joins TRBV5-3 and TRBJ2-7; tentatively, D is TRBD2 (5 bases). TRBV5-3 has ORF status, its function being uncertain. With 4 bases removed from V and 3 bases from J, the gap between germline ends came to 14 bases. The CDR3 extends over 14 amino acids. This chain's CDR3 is CARSREGMNYEQYF. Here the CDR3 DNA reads TGTGCCAGAAGCCGAGAGGGCATGAACTACGAGCAGTACTTC.

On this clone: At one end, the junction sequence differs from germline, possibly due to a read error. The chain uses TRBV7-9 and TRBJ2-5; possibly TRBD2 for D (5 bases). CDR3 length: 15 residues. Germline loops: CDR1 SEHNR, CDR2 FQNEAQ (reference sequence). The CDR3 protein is CSSSPSGFGQETQYF. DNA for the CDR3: TGTTCCAGCAGCCCCTCGGGGTTTGGTCAAGAGACCCAGTACTTC. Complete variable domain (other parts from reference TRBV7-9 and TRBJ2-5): DTGVSQNPRHKITKRGQNVTFRCDPISEHNRLYWYRQTLGQGPEFLTYFQNEAQLEKSRLLSDRFSAERPKGSFSTLEIQRTEQGDSAMYLCSSSPSGFGQETQYFGPGTRLLVL.

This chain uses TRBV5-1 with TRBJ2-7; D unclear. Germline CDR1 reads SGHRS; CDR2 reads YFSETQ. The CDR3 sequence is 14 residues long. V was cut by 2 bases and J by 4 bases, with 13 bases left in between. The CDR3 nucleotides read TGCGCCAGCAGCTTTTATCTGGCTAGTTACGAGCAGTACTTC. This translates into CASSFYLASYEQYF.

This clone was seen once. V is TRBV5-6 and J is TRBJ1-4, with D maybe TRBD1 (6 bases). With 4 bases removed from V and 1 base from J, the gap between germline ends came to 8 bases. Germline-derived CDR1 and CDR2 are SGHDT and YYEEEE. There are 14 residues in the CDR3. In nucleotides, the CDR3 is TGTGCCAGCAGCGGCAGGGGAACTAATGAAAAACTGTTTTTT. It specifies CASSGRGTNEKLFF.

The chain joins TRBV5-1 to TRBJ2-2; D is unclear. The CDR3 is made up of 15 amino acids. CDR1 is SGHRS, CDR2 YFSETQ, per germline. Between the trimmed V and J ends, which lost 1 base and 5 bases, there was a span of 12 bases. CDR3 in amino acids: CASSLTSPATGELFF. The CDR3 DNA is TGCGCCAGCAGCTTGACCTCACCAGCGACCGGGGAGCTGTTTTTT.

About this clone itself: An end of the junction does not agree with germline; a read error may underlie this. The CDR3 DNA sequence: TGTGCCAGCAGGTACTACAGTTCCGAGACCCAGTACTTC. It encodes CASRYYSSETQYF. The chain employs TRBV6-5 and TRBJ2-5; D gene uncertain. The V gene's germline CDR1 is MNHEY and CDR2 SVGAGI. The CDR3 totals 13 residues.

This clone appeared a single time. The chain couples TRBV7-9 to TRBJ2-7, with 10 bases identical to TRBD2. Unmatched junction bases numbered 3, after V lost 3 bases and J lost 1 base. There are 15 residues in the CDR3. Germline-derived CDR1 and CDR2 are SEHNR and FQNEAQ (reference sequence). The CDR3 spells CASSFLAGESYEQYF. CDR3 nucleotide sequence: TGTGCCAGCAGCTTCCTAGCGGGAGAGTCCTACGAGCAGTACTTC.